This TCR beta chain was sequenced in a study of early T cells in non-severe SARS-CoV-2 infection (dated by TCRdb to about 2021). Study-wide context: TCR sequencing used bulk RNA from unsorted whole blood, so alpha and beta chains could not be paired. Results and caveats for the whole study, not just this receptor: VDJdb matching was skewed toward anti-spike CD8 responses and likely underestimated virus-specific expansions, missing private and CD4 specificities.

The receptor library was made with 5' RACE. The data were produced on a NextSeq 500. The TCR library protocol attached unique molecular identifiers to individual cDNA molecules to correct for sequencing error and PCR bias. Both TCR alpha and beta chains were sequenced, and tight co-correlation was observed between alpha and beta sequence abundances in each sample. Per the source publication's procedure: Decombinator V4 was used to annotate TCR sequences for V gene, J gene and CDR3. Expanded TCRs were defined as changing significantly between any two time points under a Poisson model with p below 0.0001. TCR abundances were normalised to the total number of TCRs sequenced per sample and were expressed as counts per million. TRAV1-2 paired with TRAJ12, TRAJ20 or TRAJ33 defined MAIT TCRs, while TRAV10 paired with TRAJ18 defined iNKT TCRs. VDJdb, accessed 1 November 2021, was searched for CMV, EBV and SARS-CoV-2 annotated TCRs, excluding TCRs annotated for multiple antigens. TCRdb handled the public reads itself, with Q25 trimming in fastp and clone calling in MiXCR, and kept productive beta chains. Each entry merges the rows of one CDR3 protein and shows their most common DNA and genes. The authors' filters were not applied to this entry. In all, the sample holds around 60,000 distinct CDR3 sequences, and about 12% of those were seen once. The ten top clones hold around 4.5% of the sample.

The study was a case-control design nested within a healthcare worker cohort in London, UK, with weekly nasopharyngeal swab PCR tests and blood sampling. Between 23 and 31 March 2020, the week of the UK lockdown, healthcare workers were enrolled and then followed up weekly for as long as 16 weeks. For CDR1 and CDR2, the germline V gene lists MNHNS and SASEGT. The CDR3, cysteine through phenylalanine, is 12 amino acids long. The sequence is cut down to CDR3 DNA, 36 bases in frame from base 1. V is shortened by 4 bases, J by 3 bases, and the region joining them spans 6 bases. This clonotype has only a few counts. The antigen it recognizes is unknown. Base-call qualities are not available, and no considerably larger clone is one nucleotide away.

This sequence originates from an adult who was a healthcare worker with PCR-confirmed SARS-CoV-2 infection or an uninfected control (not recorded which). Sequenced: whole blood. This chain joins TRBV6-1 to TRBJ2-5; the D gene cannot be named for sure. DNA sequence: TGTGCCAGCAGTGCAGTTAAAGAGACCCAGTACTTC. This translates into CASSAVKETQYF.